The sample holds a few counts of the clone carrying this T cell receptor (beta chain). MiXCR, run by TCRdb on the 5' RACE reads, gives a single entry per CDR3 protein. The sample carries 250,000 to 400,000 distinct CDR3 sequences, around 10% recorded once. Germline trimming cut 3 bases from V and 5 bases from J; bases unmatched to any gene: 7. Germline V gives CDR1 DFQATT, CDR2 SNEGSKA (reference sequence). The length of the CDR3 is 13 residues. This entry is derived from a study of CD8 T cells in ankylosing spondylitis. The chain has TRBV20-1 and TRBJ2-7; 7 nucleotides line up with TRBD1. The sequenced sample consisted of blood, either unsorted or a sorted T cell fraction (not recorded which). The sequence came from a female donor with ankylosing spondylitis or in good health (not recorded which). The CDR3 region has the DNA TGCAGTGCTAGGAGACAGGGAAAAGACGAGCAGTACTTC. This encodes CSARRQGKDEQYF.